This T cell receptor (beta chain) was identified during a study of blood T cell repertoires in COVID-19. Whole-study context: Donors in the United States, Italy and Spain gave samples during acute or convalescent COVID-19.

Study processing details: By means of reference gene primer amplification, nucleated cell counts were estimated. TCRdb's copy holds only in-frame clones and misses some; the assay was immunoSEQ multiplex PCR. The V and J calls and clone size are taken from that table; D and trimming were inferred from the DNA. The sample contains approximately 180,000 clones, approximately 82% of which appear only once. V was trimmed by 5 bases and J by 5 bases, leaving 12 bases between them. This CDR3 has 13 residues. Cohort 3 donors counted as recovered after two negative PCRs, clearance, or resolved symptoms. The V and J genes are TRBV12-3 or TRBV12-4 and TRBJ1-1; maybe TRBD1 (6 bases). The sequenced material came from PBMCs or T cells enriched from blood (not recorded which). This clonotype was obtained from a middle-aged man who had recovered from COVID-19. Here the CDR3 DNA reads TGTGCCAGCAGTATCAGGGGTGGTACTGAAGCTTTCTTT. Translated, it gives CASSIRGGTEAFF.